These 29 T cell receptor beta chains share one sample of origin, sequenced in a study of T cell responses to AZD1222 COVID-19 vaccine (dated by TCRdb to 2020 to 2023). Receptor libraries were prepared by the immunoSEQ multiplex PCR assay. TCRdb holds this immuneACCESS table with in-frame rearrangements only. Some clones are missing; in checked studies, unresolved V genes explain under half, and the rest has no known cause. In all, the sample holds about 85,000 clones, and around 85% of those were seen once. The ten largest clones represent around 5% of the sample. Interpreted using the paper, the time point label stands for: about 28 days (+/-7) after the second vaccine dose. The sample here was peripheral blood, taken 28 days after the second AZD1222 dose. All receptors derive from an adult who received the AZD1222 COVID-19 vaccine.

Here the CDR3 DNA reads TGTGCCAGCAGCCATCCAATTTCCGGGGAGCTGTTTTTT. Translation: CASSHPISGELFF. V is TRBV4-2 and J is TRBJ2-2; D is unresolved. The CDR3 covers 13 residues. The V gene lost 3 bases and the J gene lost 6 bases, with 8 bases spanning the gap. CDR1 and CDR2 (germline): LGHNA, YNFKEQ.

This chain links TRBV2 with TRBJ2-4, with D perhaps matching TRBD2 (7 bases). The CDR3 is 13 residues long. V was cut by 3 bases and J by 5 bases, with 8 bases left in between. The germline V gene has CDR1 SNHLY and CDR2 FYNNEI. The CDR3 nucleotides read TGTGCCAGCAGTGACGGGGGGCAAAACATTCAGTACTTC. Amino acid sequence: CASSDGGQNIQYF.

This sequence joins TRBV7-3 and TRBJ2-1; D is possibly TRBD2 (5 bases). Trimming pared 0 bases from V and 10 bases from J, leaving 10 bases between. From germline, CDR1 is SGHTA and CDR2 FQGTGA. This CDR3 is built from 13 residues. CDR3 in amino acids: CASSLTGRGEQFF. DNA of the CDR3: TGTGCCAGCAGCTTAACGGGGAGAGGGGAGCAGTTCTTC.

This chain joins TRBV5-1 and TRBJ1-6; D call uncertain. The CDR3 runs 15 residues. V was cut by 0 bases and J by 7 bases, with 11 bases left in between. Germline V gene lookup returns CDR1 SGHRS and CDR2 YFSETQ. In nucleotides, the CDR3 is TGCGCCAGCAGCTTGGCCCCGGGCGGCAATTCACCCCTCCACTTT. Its protein product is CASSLAPGGNSPLHF.

The chain is built from TRBV5-1 and TRBJ2-7; 7 bases map to TRBD1. CDR3 size: 13 residues. With V trimmed by 2 bases and J by 3 bases, 2 bases remained unmatched. Germline V gene lookup returns CDR1 SGHRS and CDR2 YFSETQ. In DNA, the CDR3 is TGCGCCAGCAGCTTAAACAGGGGCTACGAGCAGTACTTC. Amino acid sequence: CASSLNRGYEQYF.

This clone was recorded a few times. The chain uses TRBV30 and TRBJ2-7; TRBD1 aligns across 11 bases. CDR1 and CDR2 from the germline V gene are GTSNPN and SVGIG (reference sequence). This CDR3 contains 15 residues. J gave up 4 bases and V 2 bases, and 7 bases lay outside the gene matches. The CDR3 sequence: CAWSYGDRGGYEQYF. Written as DNA, the CDR3 is TGTGCCTGGAGTTACGGGGACAGGGGGGGGTACGAGCAGTACTTC.

The rearrangement links TRBV5-1 to TRBJ2-3, with 8 nucleotides matching TRBD1. The CDR3 runs 16 residues. J gave up 3 bases and V 3 bases, and 9 bases lay outside the gene matches. Germline-derived CDR1 and CDR2 are SGHRS and YFSETQ. CDR3 loop: CASSWPGTGGTDTQYF. As DNA, the CDR3 is TGCGCCAGCAGCTGGCCCGGGACAGGTGGAACAGATACGCAGTATTTT. The variable domain in full, completed from reference TRBV5-1 and TRBJ2-3, reads KAGVTQTPRYLIKTRGQQVTLSCSPISGHRSVSWYQQTPGQGLQFLFEYFSETQRNKGNFPGRFSGRQFSNSRSEMNVSTLELGDSALYLCASSWPGTGGTDTQYFGPGTRLTVL.

J is TRBJ2-2 and V is TRBV4-3, with 14 bases matching TRBD2. J gave up 8 bases and V 4 bases, and 9 bases lay outside the gene matches. In germline, CDR1 is LGHNA, CDR2 YSLEER. The CDR3 is made up of 17 amino acids. The CDR3 loop reads CASSLSPGLAGEGELFF. The CDR3 DNA follows: TGCGCCAGCAGCCTTTCACCGGGACTAGCGGGAGAGGGGGAGCTGTTTTTT.

The count of this clone is one. As DNA, the CDR3 is TGTGCCAGCAGCTTGGATTTTGGGGCCAACGTCCTGACTTTC. Its translation is CASSLDFGANVLTF. The chain has TRBV5-4 and TRBJ2-6; D is uncertain. This CDR3 has 14 amino acids. Between the trimmed V and J ends, which lost 0 bases and 3 bases, there was a span of 4 bases. Germline loops: CDR1 SGHNT, CDR2 YYREEE (reference sequence).

This chain uses TRBV6-1 with TRBJ1-2; D remains unclear. Germline V lookup: CDR1 MNHNS, CDR2 SASEGT. There are 13 residues in the CDR3. V lost 2 bases and J lost 5, with 9 bases in between. CDR3 loop: CASSESQYYGYTF. The CDR3 nucleotides are TGTGCCAGCAGTGAATCACAGTATTATGGCTACACCTTC.

The V gene is TRBV24-1, the J gene TRBJ2-1, with D unclear. V was pared by 1 base and J by 8 bases, with 2 bases between. Germline V gene sequence: CDR1 KGHDR, CDR2 SFDVKD. CDR3 size: 11 residues. CDR3 bases: TGTGCCACCAGTGATTTCGATGAGCAGTTCTTC. This sequence encodes CATSDFDEQFF.

This chain uses TRBV27 with TRBJ1-4, with TRBD1 matching 7 bases. The CDR3 totals 14 residues. Germline loops: CDR1 MNHEY, CDR2 SMNVEV (reference sequence). J gave up 5 bases and V 8 bases, and 8 bases lay outside the gene matches. The CDR3 region has the DNA TGTGCCAGCGGGTCGCGCAGGGGGAATGAAAAACTGTTTTTT. This gives the protein CASGSRRGNEKLFF.

This clone was found a few times. The chain joins TRBV7-9 to TRBJ2-1; D is unresolved. This CDR3 region has 11 residues. CDR1 and CDR2 (germline): SEHNR, FQNEAQ (reference sequence). V was clipped by 2 bases and J by 7 bases, with 3 bases between them. The CDR3 DNA reads as TGTGCCAGCAGCTTATTTAATGAGCAGTTCTTC. It codes for CASSLFNEQFF.

The chain employs TRBV6-5 and TRBJ2-7, with D unresolved. The CDR3 is made up of 13 amino acids. The germline CDR1 and CDR2 sequences are MNHEY and SVGAGI. Deletions cut 8 bases from V and 4 bases from J, with 15 bases between. DNA of the CDR3: TGTGCCAGCCTCCCCGCCAGAGGTTACGAGCAGTACTTC. Translated: CASLPARGYEQYF.

The V and J genes are TRBV7-2 and TRBJ1-6; no definite D call. Germline V CDR1 and CDR2: SGHTA, FQGNSA. V was trimmed by 2 bases and J by 10 bases, leaving 9 bases between them. The CDR3 totals 13 residues. The CDR3 spells CASSLQIRSPLHF. The CDR3 DNA follows: TGTGCCAGCAGCTTACAGATACGCTCACCCCTCCACTTT.

This chain links TRBV10-3 with TRBJ1-2; no clear D gene. Trimming took off 4 bases at V and 8 bases at J, with 14 bases between the two ends. The CDR3 loop spans 13 amino acids. Germline V CDR1 and CDR2: ENHRY, SYGVKD. Here the CDR3 reads CAISGWGFDGYTF. The CDR3 DNA is TGTGCCATCAGTGGGTGGGGTTTCGACGGCTACACCTTC.

J is TRBJ1-1 and V is TRBV5-1, with a tentative D call TRBD1 (6 bases). Germline CDR1 SGHRS, CDR2 YFSETQ. The V end lost 3 bases, the J end lost 4 bases, and 13 bases lay between the germline ends. The CDR3 spans 14 residues. The CDR3 DNA reads TGCGCCAGCAGCTCTCTACCGGACAGCACTGAAGCTTTCTTT. Its translation: CASSSLPDSTEAFF.

For the CDR3, the DNA is TGCGCCAGCAGCTTGTTTGGAGATACGCAGTATTTT. Translated: CASSLFGDTQYF. V gene TRBV5-1 combines with J gene TRBJ2-3; D not resolved. Germline values: CDR1 SGHRS, CDR2 YFSETQ. CDR3 length: 12 amino acids. With 1 base removed from V and 5 bases from J, the gap between germline ends came to 5 bases.

V is TRBV10-3 and J is TRBJ2-7, with 9 bases lining up with TRBD1. The germline gives CDR1 ENHRY, CDR2 SYGVKD. The CDR3 loop spans 12 amino acids. V was clipped by 9 bases and J by 7 bases; unmatched bases: 7. The CDR3 loop reads CAISQGAGEQYF. The CDR3 coding sequence is TGTGCCATATCACAGGGGGCTGGTGAGCAGTACTTC.

J is TRBJ2-1 and V is TRBV28; maybe TRBD1 (6 bases). The CDR3 is 14 amino acids. The germline CDR1 and CDR2 sequences are MDHEN and SYDVKM. Trimming cost V 3 bases and J 15 bases, with 21 bases left between them. CDR3 sequence (DNA): TGTGCCAGCAGTTTGTCCTACAGGGCTGATCTGTGGTTCTTC. The encoded protein is CASSLSYRADLWFF.

The V call is TRBV14, the J call TRBJ1-1; D unclear. Germline CDR1 and CDR2: SGHDN and FVKESK. V was cut by 2 bases and J by 4 bases, with 11 bases left in between. The CDR3 runs 14 residues. CDR3 loop: CASSQWVTGTEAFF. CDR3 coding DNA: TGTGCCAGCAGCCAATGGGTAACCGGCACTGAAGCTTTCTTT.

The V and J genes are TRBV7-9 and TRBJ1-2; D not certain. CDR1 and CDR2 (germline): SEHNR, FQNEAQ (reference sequence). CDR3 length: 13 amino acids. The V end was cut by 3 bases, the J end by 10 bases, with 15 bases between. Written as DNA, the CDR3 is TGTGCCAGCAGCTTTACCGGGGAAATGGACTACACCTTC. This codes for CASSFTGEMDYTF.

The V gene is TRBV18, the J gene TRBJ1-1; tentatively, D is TRBD1 (5 bases). CDR3 length: 15 residues. V was shortened by 1 base and J by 1 base, with 10 bases between the two germline ends. In germline, CDR1 is KGHSH, CDR2 LQKENI. CDR3 loop: CASSPLTAANTEAFF. The CDR3 DNA reads TGTGCCAGCTCACCACTGACAGCTGCGAACACTGAAGCTTTCTTT.

V and J are TRBV30 and TRBJ1-2, with 9 bases aligning to TRBD1. Germline assignment: CDR1 GTSNPN and CDR2 SVGIG (reference sequence). V lost 3 bases and J lost 4; bases outside the gene matches: 6. The CDR3 runs 14 residues. Written as DNA, the CDR3 is TGTGCCTGGAGGGGACAGGGCCCCCTCTATGGCTACACCTTC. It encodes CAWRGQGPLYGYTF.

This CDR3 is CASNPGAWNTEAFF. As DNA, the CDR3 is TGTGCCAGTAACCCCGGGGCCTGGAACACTGAAGCTTTCTTT. This rearrangement joins TRBV19 to TRBJ1-1, with D perhaps TRBD1 (5 bases). Germline V gene sequence: CDR1 LNHDA, CDR2 SQIVND (reference sequence). This CDR3 contains 14 residues. V was pared by 7 bases and J by 1 base, with 13 bases between.

Comment on this clone: The sample contains more than one DNA sequence encoding this CDR3. The rearrangement links TRBV27 to TRBJ2-7; 7 nucleotides agree with TRBD2. This CDR3 region has 13 residues. V lost 5 bases, J lost 3 bases, and 4 bases stayed unmatched. Germline CDR1 MNHEY, CDR2 SMNVEV (reference sequence). The CDR3 region has the DNA TGTGCCAGCAGTAGCGGCGGGAGCTACGAGCAGTACTTC. Amino acid sequence: CASSSGGSYEQYF.

The genes are TRBV4-1 and TRBJ2-3; D ambiguous. Trimming cost V 1 base and J 2 bases, with 13 bases left between them. The CDR3 runs 16 residues. CDR1 and CDR2 from the germline V gene are MGHRA and YSYEKL. In DNA, the CDR3 is TGCGCCAGCAGCCAAGTACTGGTACAGTCCACAGATACGCAGTATTTT. It translates to CASSQVLVQSTDTQYF.

The V and J genes are TRBV15 and TRBJ2-1; 13 nucleotides agree with TRBD2. The trim removed 3 bases at V and 5 bases at J, leaving 4 bases unmatched. CDR1 and CDR2 (germline): LNHNV, YYDKDF (reference sequence). The CDR3 consists of 16 residues. The CDR3 DNA reads TGTGCCACCAGCAGGCCGACTAGCGGGGGGCACAATGAGCAGTTCTTC. Translation gives CATSRPTSGGHNEQFF.

This rearrangement joins TRBV24-1 to TRBJ1-2; D gene unclear. Germline-derived CDR1 and CDR2 are KGHDR and SFDVKD. CDR3 length: 13 residues. V was shortened by 1 base and J by 8 bases, with 10 bases between the two germline ends. The CDR3 DNA reads TGTGCCACCAGTGATTTCTGGGAGAGCGGCTACACCTTC. This codes for CATSDFWESGYTF.